This T cell receptor beta chain comes out of a study of blood T cells in healthy people across ages. Healthy individuals of Caucasian origin from Russia, aged about 6 to 90, served as donors. Each sample yielded at least 6 million isolated PBMCs. Study-level points and caveats: The study regarded diversity estimates from one million T cells as underestimates.

Then a second PCR, running roughly 7 to 11 cycles, was carried out with a sample-barcoded 5' primer and a J-beta primer mix. Unique molecular identifiers of 12 random nucleotides labeled each cDNA. TCRdb re-derived calls from the 5' RACE reads in MiXCR, one entry per CDR3 protein. The data hold around 1,000,000 distinct CDR3 sequences, with under 30% observed a single time. On this clonotype itself: Its target is not known.

Germline CDR1 is SQVTM and CDR2 is ANQGSEA. V lost 3 bases, J lost 3 bases, and 4 bases stayed unmatched. CDR3 length: 14 residues. The data were also submitted as part of a second study, on T cells of mothers and their children.

The chain links TRBV29-1 to TRBJ2-1, with 8 bases identical to TRBD1. The sequencing sample was made of blood. The source of this sequence is a girl aged 2-10 years in good health. CDR3 bases: TGCAGCGTTGAGGACAGGGTGAACTACAATGAGCAGTTCTTC. Translation: CSVEDRVNYNEQFF.